Shown below are 27 T cell receptor beta chains from a single sample sequenced in a study of neoadjuvant anti-PD-1 for oral cavity cancer. The table came from immunoSEQ multiplex PCR; TCRdb's copy has only in-frame clones and leaves some out. The sample records about 13,000 clones, 67% being singletons. Time point specified: after neoadjuvant nivolumab, at surgical resection. The source was PBMCs, collected after nivolumab (anti-PD-1) treatment. The source is a person between 40 and 85 years old with oral cavity squamous cell carcinoma.

This chain uses TRBV6-6 with TRBJ2-3; D is ambiguous. There are 15 residues in the CDR3. Germline CDR1 MNHNY, CDR2 SVGAGI (reference sequence). With 7 bases removed from V and 2 bases from J, the gap between germline ends came to 16 bases. The CDR3 coding sequence is TGTGCCAGCACCGACCGGGCCATAGTCACAGATACGCAGTATTTT. It yields the protein CASTDRAIVTDTQYF.

V and J are TRBV30 and TRBJ1-1; D is uncertain. CDR1 is GTSNPN, CDR2 SVGIG, per germline (reference sequence). V dropped 2 bases and J dropped 7 bases, with 11 bases sitting between them. The CDR3 covers 12 residues. As DNA, the CDR3 is TGTGCCTGGAGTTTCCTGGCCCTTGAAGCTTTCTTT. Encoded protein: CAWSFLALEAFF.

The V and J genes are TRBV30 and TRBJ2-7, with D possibly being TRBD1 (5 bases). CDR1 is GTSNPN and CDR2 is SVGIG in the germline V gene (reference sequence). The CDR3 has 12 residues. The V and J ends lost 6 bases and 2 bases respectively, with 11 bases between them. The CDR3 here is CACRGQAYEQYF. The CDR3 DNA reads TGTGCCTGTCGAGGACAAGCCTACGAGCAGTACTTC. Variable domain in full (rest from reference TRBV30 and TRBJ2-7): SQTIHQWPATLVQPVGSPLSLECTVEGTSNPNLYWYRQAAGRGLQLLFYSVGIGQISSEVPQNLSASRPQDRQFILSSKKLLLSDSGFYLCACRGQAYEQYFGPGTRLTVT.

This chain links TRBV10-3 with TRBJ2-7, with D perhaps TRBD1 or TRBD2 (5 bases each). From germline, CDR1 is ENHRY and CDR2 SYGVKD. Trimming took 8 bases from V and 7 from J, leaving 15 bases between them. This CDR3 has 12 residues. Here the CDR3 reads CAIRGASEEQYF. For the CDR3, the DNA is TGTGCCATCCGAGGGGCCTCTGAGGAGCAGTACTTC.

The chain's CDR3 is CASSSSGQGASGYTF. For the CDR3, the DNA is TGTGCCAGCAGTTCCTCGGGACAGGGGGCTAGTGGCTACACCTTC. V gene TRBV28 combines with J gene TRBJ1-2; 12 nucleotides line up with TRBD1. The CDR3 runs to 15 residues. The junction had 7 bases not matched to a gene; V was cut back by 4 bases and J by 7 bases. From germline, CDR1 is MDHEN and CDR2 SYDVKM.

V is TRBV7-9 and J is TRBJ2-2; D possibly matches TRBD1 or TRBD2 (5 bases each). V gave up 3 bases and J gave up 1 base, with 12 bases separating them. Germline V lookup: CDR1 SEHNR, CDR2 FQNEAQ (reference sequence). CDR3 length: 16 residues. CDR3 in DNA: TGTGCCAGCAGCTTGGGGTTGGGGGAGAACACCGGGGAGCTGTTTTTT. Translating gives CASSLGLGENTGELFF.

This clone was counted only a few times. The V and J genes are TRBV5-1 and TRBJ2-7; 9 bases agree with TRBD1. The V gene's germline CDR1 is SGHRS and CDR2 YFSETQ. This CDR3 spans 15 amino acids. The V gene end was trimmed by 3 bases and the J gene end by 1 base; junction bases not matched to a gene: 5. DNA of the CDR3: TGCGCCAGCAGCTGGGGGGGACAGGGATCCTACGAGCAGTACTTC. This codes for CASSWGGQGSYEQYF. The full variable domain, its missing parts supplied by reference TRBV5-1 and TRBJ2-7, is KAGVTQTPRYLIKTRGQQVTLSCSPISGHRSVSWYQQTPGQGLQFLFEYFSETQRNKGNFPGRFSGRQFSNSRSEMNVSTLELGDSALYLCASSWGGQGSYEQYFGPGTRLTVT.

The chain combines TRBV4-1 with TRBJ2-7; 7 bases are shared with TRBD1. V trimming: 4 bases; J trimming: 2 bases; junction bases outside the gene matches: 8. Germline CDR1 is MGHRA and CDR2 is YSYEKL. This CDR3 spans 15 amino acids. CDR3 loop: CASSPGPGQTYEQYF. CDR3 DNA: TGCGCCAGCAGCCCTGGGCCGGGACAGACCTACGAGCAGTACTTC.

Concerning this clone itself: Other DNA sequences in this specimen translate into the identical CDR3. V is TRBV6-1 and J is TRBJ2-5; 10 bases agree with TRBD1. Per germline, CDR1 MNHNS and CDR2 SASEGT. Trimming took 1 base from V and 6 from J; bases not matched to a gene: 2. The CDR3 covers 14 residues. CDR3 coding DNA: TGTGCCAGCAGTGAAGGACAGGGGGCAAAGACCCAGTACTTC. This codes for CASSEGQGAKTQYF.

This clone was seen more than once but under ten times. V is TRBV5-1 and J is TRBJ2-7, with D perhaps TRBD2 (6 bases). The V gene's germline CDR1 is SGHRS and CDR2 YFSETQ. CDR3 length: 14 residues. Between the trimmed V and J ends, which lost 4 bases and 4 bases, there was a span of 15 bases. The CDR3 region has the DNA TGCGCCAGCAGCCTGGGACTCGTCCCGTACGAGCAGTACTTC. Encoded protein: CASSLGLVPYEQYF.

The chain couples TRBV12-5 to TRBJ2-1; 12 positions match TRBD2. The CDR3 spans 22 residues. Germline V CDR1 and CDR2: LGHNT, FRNRAP. V lost 2 bases to trimming and J lost 2 bases; unmatched junction nucleotides: 19. CDR3 nucleotide sequence: TGTGCTAGTGGTTTGTCACAGCGACCAAACCTAGCGGGAGGGAGACCCTACAATGAGCAGTTCTTC. Protein product: CASGLSQRPNLAGGRPYNEQFF. Drawing the rest from reference TRBV12-5 and TRBJ2-1, the complete variable domain is DARVTQTPRHKVTEMGQEVTMRCQPILGHNTVFWYRQTMMQGLELLAYFRNRAPLDDSGMPKDRFSAEMPDATLATLKIQPSEPRDSAVYFCASGLSQRPNLAGGRPYNEQFFGPGTRLTVL.

V is TRBV9 and J is TRBJ2-5; D is perhaps TRBD1 (5 bases). Trimming pared 4 bases from V and 0 bases from J, leaving 22 bases between. CDR3 length: 18 residues. Germline V CDR1 and CDR2: SGDLS, YYNGEE. The CDR3 region has the DNA TGTGCCAGCAGCAGGGAACAGGTCCGCGGAGAGTACCAAGAGACCCAGTACTTC. Translated: CASSREQVRGEYQETQYF.

J is TRBJ2-7 and V is TRBV9; 8 bases map to TRBD2. CDR1 SGDLS and CDR2 YYNGEE come from the germline V gene. This CDR3 is 16 amino acids long. The V gene end was trimmed by 4 bases and the J gene end by 0 bases; junction bases not matched to a gene: 9. The CDR3 here is CASSFHDTSGSYEQYF. The CDR3 DNA is TGTGCCAGCAGCTTCCACGACACTAGCGGCTCCTACGAGCAGTACTTC. The full variable domain, with the rest looked up from reference TRBV9 and TRBJ2-7, is DSGVTQTPKHLITATGQRVTLRCSPRSGDLSVYWYQQSLDQGLQFLIQYYNGEERAKGNILERFSAQQFPDLHSELNLSSLELGDSALYFCASSFHDTSGSYEQYFGPGTRLTVT.

This clone was seen only a few times. The chain couples TRBV5-1 to TRBJ2-7; a weak D match, TRBD1 (6 bases). CDR3 size: 15 residues. CDR1 and CDR2 (germline): SGHRS, YFSETQ. V lost 0 bases, J lost 6 bases, and 16 bases lay in between. The chain's CDR3 is CASSLAFSTGLEQYF. CDR3 DNA sequence: TGCGCCAGCAGCTTGGCCTTTAGTACAGGGCTCGAGCAGTACTTC.

This rearrangement joins TRBV29-1 to TRBJ2-7, with D hard to call. V lost 4 bases to trimming and J lost 3 bases, with 13 bases between them. The CDR3 runs to 13 residues. Germline CDR1 SQVTM, CDR2 ANQGSEA. CDR3 coding DNA: TGCAGCGTTGGAAGCAGCCAGAACTACGAGCAGTACTTC. Amino acid sequence: CSVGSSQNYEQYF.

This clone is a singleton in its sample. The chain has TRBV6-5 and TRBJ2-7; TRBD2 might be the D (5 bases). Trimming took off 0 bases at V and 1 base at J, with 10 bases between the two ends. The CDR3 length is 15 residues. Germline V gene lookup returns CDR1 MNHEY and CDR2 SVGAGI. The DNA for the CDR3 is TGTGCCAGCAGTTACTCAATGGGAGTGTCCTACGAGCAGTACTTC. Translation: CASSYSMGVSYEQYF.

CDR3 DNA: TGTGCCAGCAGTGAATTCAGTGTTGGGGATCAGCCCCAGCATTTT. Residues: CASSEFSVGDQPQHF. The chain couples TRBV6-1 to TRBJ1-5, with no clear D. This CDR3 is 15 amino acids long. V was clipped by 2 bases and J by 5 bases, with 13 bases between them. Germline V gene data show CDR1 as MNHNS and CDR2 as SASEGT.

The chain carries TRBV30 and TRBJ2-1; TRBD2 matches at 8 bases. V dropped 0 bases and J dropped 7; count of bases not matched to a gene: 5. Germline loops: CDR1 GTSNPN, CDR2 SVGIG (reference sequence). CDR3 length: 14 residues. The CDR3 is CAWSVGSGTNEQFF. DNA of the CDR3: TGTGCCTGGAGTGTTGGTAGCGGGACGAATGAGCAGTTCTTC.

The V gene is TRBV5-1, the J gene TRBJ2-5; D remains ambiguous. V was trimmed by 0 bases and J by 5 bases, leaving 8 bases between them. Per the germline V gene, CDR1 is SGHRS and CDR2 is YFSETQ. The CDR3 covers 13 residues. The CDR3 DNA reads TGCGCCAGCAGCTTGGAGGGTTGGGAGACCCAGTACTTC. Amino acid sequence: CASSLEGWETQYF.

The chain uses TRBV7-8 and TRBJ1-1; D is undetermined. There are 15 residues in the CDR3. The germline V gene has CDR1 SGHVS and CDR2 FQNEAQ. V lost 4 bases and J 3 bases, leaving 15 bases between the germline ends. CDR3 in amino acids: CASSSRLDGDTEAFF. The DNA of the CDR3 is TGTGCCAGCAGCTCCCGACTCGACGGGGACACTGAAGCTTTCTTT.

The chain's CDR3 is CASSFSQTNTEAFF. The CDR3 nucleotides are TGTGCCAGCAGCTTCTCACAGACGAACACTGAAGCTTTCTTT. The rearrangement uses TRBV5-5 and TRBJ1-1, with D unclear. Deletions cut 2 bases from V and 1 base from J, with 9 bases between. Per the germline V gene, CDR1 is SGHKS and CDR2 is YYEKEE (reference sequence). The CDR3 contains 14 residues.

This chain joins TRBV5-1 and TRBJ2-2, with D uncertain. The CDR3 sequence is 15 residues long. Looked up from germline, CDR1 is SGHRS and CDR2 is YFSETQ. Trimming stripped 2 bases from V and 0 bases from J, with 8 bases between. The CDR3 coding sequence is TGCGCCAGCAGCTTACAGATTACGAACACCGGGGAGCTGTTTTTT. It is translated as CASSLQITNTGELFF.

The V and J genes are TRBV11-3 and TRBJ1-2, with 7 bases aligning to TRBD1. The CDR3 covers 20 residues. From germline, CDR1 is SGHNT and CDR2 YENEEA. Trimming removed 4 bases from V and 8 bases from J; junction bases left unmatched: 28. The CDR3 sequence: CASSYLVSYFRTGTAAGYTF. CDR3 nucleotides: TGTGCCAGCAGCTACTTAGTTTCTTATTTTCGAACCGGGACAGCGGCCGGCTACACCTTC.

The chain employs TRBV7-9 and TRBJ1-1, with TRBD1 as a possible D gene (6 bases). Trimming pared 6 bases from V and 0 bases from J, leaving 20 bases between. The CDR3 is 17 amino acids. Germline CDR1 is SEHNR and CDR2 is FQNEAQ (reference sequence). The CDR3 DNA reads as TGTGCCAGCAGTCGCCGGGACACCTGGGGAGTGAACACTGAAGCTTTCTTT. Amino acid sequence: CASSRRDTWGVNTEAFF.

In this sample, this clone turned up a few times. V gene TRBV15 combines with J gene TRBJ2-2; 9 positions agree with TRBD1. The CDR3 covers 16 residues. Germline values: CDR1 LNHNV, CDR2 YYDKDF (reference sequence). V shed 1 base, J shed 6 bases, and the junction held 6 bases outside the gene matches. CDR3 DNA: TGTGCCACCAGCAGAGGGGGACAGGGCCAAGCCGGGGAGCTGTTTTTT. Translating it yields CATSRGGQGQAGELFF. The full variable domain, with the rest looked up from reference TRBV15 and TRBJ2-2, is DAMVIQNPRYQVTQFGKPVTLSCSQTLNHNVMYWYQQKSSQAPKLLFHYYDKDFNNEADTPDNFQSRRPNTSFCFLDIRSPGLGDTAMYLCATSRGGQGQAGELFFGEGSRLTVL.

This rearrangement joins TRBV6-1 to TRBJ2-1; 12 bases are shared with TRBD2. V gave up 4 bases and J gave up 1 base; unmatched junction bases: 2. The CDR3 consists of 16 residues. Per germline, CDR1 MNHNS and CDR2 SASEGT. The CDR3 loop reads CASSVTSGGSYNEQFF. The CDR3 coding sequence is TGTGCCAGCAGTGTGACTAGCGGGGGTTCCTACAATGAGCAGTTCTTC.

This clone was counted between two and nine times. V gene TRBV19 combines with J gene TRBJ1-1; 8 bases are a match to TRBD1. Germline V CDR1 and CDR2: LNHDA, SQIVND (reference sequence). The CDR3 is 13 amino acids. The V segment lost 9 bases and the J segment 5 bases; nucleotides outside the gene matches: 8. The CDR3: CASQGALGTEAFF. The CDR3 nucleotides read TGTGCCAGCCAGGGGGCGCTGGGAACTGAAGCTTTCTTT.